What follows are 4 T cell receptor beta chains derived from one specimen sequenced in a study of T cells after yellow fever vaccination. TCRdb reanalysed the 5' RACE reads using MiXCR and keeps one entry per CDR3 protein. This table has about 68,000 distinct CDR3 sequences, over 6% appearing once. The starting material was CD8+ T cells sorted from PBMCs, obtained about 49 days after the first yellow fever vaccination. Every receptor here comes from a young man who received the YFV17D yellow fever vaccine.

This clonotype turned up a few times. The CDR3 loop is CASSEAQQGAIYGYTF. CDR3 nucleotide sequence: TGTGCCAGCAGTGAAGCTCAACAGGGAGCCATTTATGGCTACACCTTC. V is TRBV6-1 and J is TRBJ1-2, with D possibly being TRBD1 (6 bases). Germline loops: CDR1 MNHNS, CDR2 SASEGT. The V gene lost 0 bases and the J gene lost 5 bases, with 16 bases spanning the gap. This CDR3 region has 16 residues.

This clonotype was seen more than once but under ten times. The rearrangement joins TRBV5-1 to TRBJ1-4; no clear D gene. CDR3 length: 13 residues. Between the trimmed V and J ends, which lost 1 base and 8 bases, there was a span of 9 bases. In germline, CDR1 is SGHRS, CDR2 YFSETQ. The CDR3 loop reads CASSLRGEEKLFF. For the CDR3, the DNA is TGCGCCAGCAGCTTGCGGGGAGAGGAAAAACTGTTTTTT.

The chain has TRBV6-2 or TRBV6-3 and TRBJ2-5, with D unclear. The V end was cut by 5 bases, the J end by 2 bases, with 6 bases between. This CDR3 contains 12 residues. The germline gives CDR1 MNHEY, CDR2 SVGEGT. The CDR3 DNA reads as TGTGCCAGCAGTAGGATTCAAGAGACCCAGTACTTC. Translation: CASSRIQETQYF.

This clonotype appeared a few times. The rearrangement uses TRBV7-2 and TRBJ2-5; 10 bases map to TRBD2. This CDR3 contains 16 residues. Germline CDR1 and CDR2: SGHTA and FQGNSA. J gave up 4 bases and V 4 bases, and 9 bases lay outside the gene matches. CDR3 amino acids: CASSWLAGGGGETQYF. CDR3 DNA sequence: TGTGCCAGCAGCTGGTTAGCGGGGGGAGGGGGAGAGACCCAGTACTTC.